Presented here are 28 T cell receptor beta chains from one specimen sequenced in a study of blood T cell repertoires in COVID-19. The protocol was immunoSEQ multiplex PCR, while the TCRdb copy is restricted to in-frame clones and leaves out a portion. Among about 100,000 clones listed, around 79% were seen once. Sequenced input: peripheral blood. The receptor set was obtained from a woman aged 80 or over with active or convalescent COVID-19.

This clone was seen a handful of times. The V and J genes are TRBV4-3 and TRBJ1-5; 7 bases fit TRBD1. The germline CDR1 and CDR2 sequences are LGHNA and YSLEER. This CDR3 is 17 amino acids long. Losses at the gene ends were 0 bases for V and 6 bases for J; bases not matched to a gene: 11. The CDR3 coding sequence is TGCGCCAGCAGCCAAGATATGAGGGGGCTTTCTAGTCAGCCCCAGCATTTT. This sequence encodes CASSQDMRGLSSQPQHF.

The rearrangement links TRBV5-6 to TRBJ1-5; no reliable D call. The CDR3 is 13 residues long. Per the germline V gene, CDR1 is SGHDT and CDR2 is YYEEEE. The ends were cut back, 4 bases at V and 9 bases at J, with 14 bases in the middle. Here the CDR3 reads CASSKTVAGPQHF. The CDR3 DNA follows: TGTGCCAGCAGCAAGACCGTGGCAGGGCCCCAGCATTTT.

V is TRBV7-9 and J is TRBJ2-1, with no clear D. The CDR3 is made up of 11 amino acids. With 1 base removed from V and 9 bases from J, the gap between germline ends came to 4 bases. The germline CDR1 and CDR2 sequences are SEHNR and FQNEAQ (reference sequence). In DNA form, the CDR3 reads TGTGCCAGCAGCTTAGTCGGTGAGCAGTTCTTC. Its translation is CASSLVGEQFF.

The rearrangement links TRBV20-1 to TRBJ1-4; TRBD1 matches 8 bases. J was trimmed by 8 bases and V by 3 bases; bases with no gene match: 20. Germline assignment: CDR1 DFQATT and CDR2 SNEGSKA (reference sequence). The CDR3 is 18 amino acids. Here the CDR3 DNA reads TGCAGTGCTAGTCCCCTCGACAGGGGAAGGAGGAATAGGGAAAAACTGTTTTTT. This codes for CSASPLDRGRRNREKLFF.

V gene TRBV19 combines with J gene TRBJ2-3, with 7 positions matching TRBD1. The CDR3 totals 13 residues. CDR1 and CDR2 from the germline V gene are LNHDA and SQIVND (reference sequence). Germline trimming cut 5 bases from V and 6 bases from J; bases unmatched to any gene: 5. This CDR3 is CASSPTGVDTQYF. The DNA of the CDR3 is TGTGCCAGTAGTCCAACAGGGGTTGATACGCAGTATTTT.

In its sample, this clone was seen a few times. The rearrangement joins TRBV2 to TRBJ2-2; TRBD1 aligns across 11 bases. Per the germline V gene, CDR1 is SNHLY and CDR2 is FYNNEI. The CDR3 is 16 amino acids. V lost 10 bases, J lost 3 bases, and 10 bases stayed unmatched. CDR3 sequence (DNA): TGTGCCACCTCGGACAGGGGGCCTCGAGACACCGGGGAGCTGTTTTTT. It codes for CATSDRGPRDTGELFF. Drawing the rest from reference TRBV2 and TRBJ2-2, the complete variable domain is EPEVTQTPSHQVTQMGQEVILRCVPISNHLYFYWYRQILGQKVEFLVSFYNNEISEKSEIFDDQFSVERPDGSNFTLKIRSTKLEDSAMYFCATSDRGPRDTGELFFGEGSRLTVL.

This chain connects TRBV5-4 to TRBJ1-2; the D gene is possibly TRBD1 (5 bases). Per germline, CDR1 SGHNT and CDR2 YYREEE (reference sequence). CDR3 length: 16 amino acids. Trimming took 2 bases from V and 7 from J, leaving 21 bases between them. The CDR3 is CASSFRLLDGQGGYTF. DNA for the CDR3: TGTGCCAGCAGCTTTCGCCTCTTAGACGGGCAGGGTGGCTACACCTTC.

This clone was detected only a few times. CDR3 region: CAISEGGTSYEQYF. Written as DNA, the CDR3 is TGTGCCATCAGTGAGGGAGGGACTTCCTACGAGCAGTACTTC. The chain has TRBV10-3 and TRBJ2-7, with D possibly TRBD2 on 6 matching bases. Trimming removed 2 bases from V and 1 base from J, with 9 bases in between. The CDR3 extends over 14 amino acids. Germline-derived CDR1 and CDR2 are ENHRY and SYGVKD.

A few counts support this clone. The genes are TRBV28 and TRBJ1-1; D possibly corresponds to TRBD1 (5 bases). V lost 6 bases and J lost 6, with 17 bases in between. The CDR3 length is 14 residues. The germline V gene encodes CDR1 MDHEN and CDR2 SYDVKM. The CDR3, as DNA: TGTGCCAGCAGCTCGGGGGGTCGATTCTCTGAAGCTTTCTTT. Its translation: CASSSGGRFSEAFF.

V is TRBV28 and J is TRBJ2-7; D ambiguous. Germline loops: CDR1 MDHEN, CDR2 SYDVKM. The V end was cut by 4 bases, the J end by 4 bases, with 5 bases between. This CDR3 is built from 11 residues. CDR3 protein: CASSYQYEQYF. CDR3 nucleotide sequence: TGTGCCAGCAGTTACCAGTACGAGCAGTACTTC.

This chain uses TRBV10-1 with TRBJ2-1; no clear D gene. The CDR3 spans 14 residues. Germline V gene lookup returns CDR1 WNHNN and CDR2 SYGVQD (reference sequence). With 3 bases removed from V and 1 base from J, the gap between germline ends came to 7 bases. The CDR3 coding sequence is TGCGCCAGCAGTGACGGGTCATCCTACAATGAGCAGTTCTTC. Its translation: CASSDGSSYNEQFF.

This clone was detected a few times. The rearrangement links TRBV15 to TRBJ1-5; 7 positions agree with TRBD1. Germline-derived CDR1 and CDR2 are LNHNV and YYDKDF (reference sequence). Trimming took 4 bases from V and 2 from J; bases not matched to a gene: 5. This CDR3 region has 15 residues. The CDR3 DNA reads as TGTGCCACCAGCACCGACAGGGTTGGCAATCAGCCCCAGCATTTT. It codes for CATSTDRVGNQPQHF.

This chain links TRBV2 with TRBJ2-7, with a tentative D call TRBD2 (6 bases). Germline V gene data show CDR1 as SNHLY and CDR2 as FYNNEI. Trimming took 3 bases from V and 6 from J, leaving 18 bases between them. This CDR3 contains 15 residues. CDR3 residues: CASSEGGPGYGEQYF. The CDR3 DNA reads as TGTGCCAGCAGTGAGGGAGGTCCGGGGTATGGCGAGCAGTACTTC. The whole variable domain, filled in from reference TRBV2 and TRBJ2-7, reads EPEVTQTPSHQVTQMGQEVILRCVPISNHLYFYWYRQILGQKVEFLVSFYNNEISEKSEIFDDQFSVERPDGSNFTLKIRSTKLEDSAMYFCASSEGGPGYGEQYFGPGTRLTVT.

The CDR3 nucleotides read TGCGCCAGCAGCCTCGAATACAGGGGTGGCACTGAAGCTTTCTTT. Translation: CASSLEYRGGTEAFF. The chain combines TRBV4-1 with TRBJ1-1; 7 nucleotides match TRBD1. The CDR3 has 15 residues. J was trimmed by 4 bases and V by 4 bases; bases with no gene match: 9. Germline CDR1 reads MGHRA; CDR2 reads YSYEKL.

This clone showed up just once. The CDR3 loop reads CASSERLAGLYEQYF. The CDR3 coding sequence is TGTGCCAGCAGTGAACGGCTAGCGGGATTGTACGAGCAGTACTTC. The chain combines TRBV2 with TRBJ2-7; the match to TRBD2 covers 9 bases. The CDR3 totals 15 residues. Losses at the gene ends were 2 bases for V and 4 bases for J; bases not matched to a gene: 6. Germline lookup yields CDR1 SNHLY and CDR2 FYNNEI.

The chain recombines TRBV19 with TRBJ2-4; possible D gene TRBD1, 6 bases. This CDR3 contains 16 residues. The ends were cut back, 4 bases at V and 0 bases at J, with 13 bases in the middle. In germline, CDR1 is LNHDA, CDR2 SQIVND (reference sequence). The CDR3 loop is CASSSNRAVAKNIQYF. The CDR3 DNA reads as TGTGCCAGTAGTAGTAACAGGGCAGTAGCCAAAAACATTCAGTACTTC.

This CDR3 is CASSLFGGETQYF. The CDR3 DNA sequence: TGCGCCAGCAGCTTGTTTGGGGGGGAGACCCAGTACTTC. The chain uses TRBV5-1 and TRBJ2-5; maybe TRBD2 (6 bases). Trimming took 1 base from V and 5 from J, leaving 9 bases between them. Germline V gene sequence: CDR1 SGHRS, CDR2 YFSETQ. The CDR3 has 13 residues.

The V gene is TRBV27, the J gene TRBJ2-1; a weak D match, TRBD2 (5 bases). The CDR3 contains 16 residues. V was clipped by 4 bases and J by 1 base, with 14 bases between them. Looked up from germline, CDR1 is MNHEY and CDR2 is SMNVEV (reference sequence). For the CDR3, the DNA is TGTGCCAGCAGTTGGAGACAACTAGGGTCCTACAATGAGCAGTTCTTC. Translating gives CASSWRQLGSYNEQFF.

CDR3: CASSFSIGGRNEQFF. CDR3 coding DNA: TGTGCCAGCAGTTTCTCCATAGGGGGACGAAATGAGCAGTTCTTC. V usage is TRBV27 and J usage is TRBJ2-1; D may be TRBD1 (6 bases). The CDR3 is 15 amino acids. Germline CDR1 is MNHEY and CDR2 is SMNVEV (reference sequence). Trimming stripped 3 bases from V and 7 bases from J, with 16 bases between.

This clone has only a few counts. One junction end does not reproduce the germline sequence, and a read error may be involved. V and J are TRBV5-1 and TRBJ1-1; tentative D call: TRBD1 (5 bases). There are 14 residues in the CDR3. Per the germline V gene, CDR1 is SGHRS and CDR2 is YFSETQ. The CDR3 protein is CASSLGEVMTEAFF. The CDR3 bases are TGTGCCAGCAGCTTGGGGGAGGTGATGACTGAAGCTTTCTTT.

This chain joins TRBV6-5 and TRBJ1-5; 7 bases are shared with TRBD1. Germline CDR1 is MNHEY and CDR2 is SVGAGI. The CDR3 consists of 14 residues. J gave up 0 bases and V 6 bases, and 2 bases lay outside the gene matches. This CDR3 reads CASRQGYSNQPQHF. The CDR3 DNA sequence: TGTGCCAGCAGACAGGGGTATAGCAATCAGCCCCAGCATTTT.

This chain connects TRBV7-3 to TRBJ2-3, with D possibly matching TRBD2 (5 bases). Deletions cut 5 bases from V and 1 base from J, with 16 bases between. This CDR3 is 16 amino acids long. The germline V gene encodes CDR1 SGHTA and CDR2 FQGTGA. The DNA of the CDR3 is TGTGCCAGCAGCCCACCCCGGGGTTTTGGCACAGATACGCAGTATTTT. Protein sequence: CASSPPRGFGTDTQYF.

The gene calls are TRBV2 and TRBJ2-5; TRBD1 matches at 10 bases. The length of the CDR3 is 14 residues. Germline V gene sequence: CDR1 SNHLY, CDR2 FYNNEI. V was clipped by 6 bases and J by 4 bases; unmatched bases: 5. CDR3: CASRPGQGIETQYF. In DNA, the CDR3 is TGTGCCAGCAGGCCGGGACAGGGGATAGAGACCCAGTACTTC.

This clone occurred a few times. The rearrangement joins TRBV19 to TRBJ1-5; possibly TRBD1 for D (6 bases). Deletions cut 4 bases from V and 4 bases from J, with 11 bases between. This CDR3 region has 14 residues. The germline gives CDR1 LNHDA, CDR2 SQIVND (reference sequence). The CDR3 DNA sequence: TGTGCCAGTAGTACAAACGGACAGAATCAGCCCCAGCATTTT. Translated, it gives CASSTNGQNQPQHF.

The chain uses TRBV24-1 and TRBJ2-5; the D gene is possibly TRBD2 (7 bases). CDR3 length: 14 amino acids. With 5 bases removed from V and 4 bases from J, the gap between germline ends came to 13 bases. Germline V gene sequence: CDR1 KGHDR, CDR2 SFDVKD. The CDR3 sequence: CATSGGGQGETQYF. CDR3 DNA sequence: TGTGCCACCAGTGGGGGGGGGCAGGGAGAGACCCAGTACTTC.

This chain joins TRBV6-6 and TRBJ1-2, with TRBD1 as a possible D gene (6 bases). The V gene lost 8 bases and the J gene lost 3 bases, with 10 bases spanning the gap. This CDR3 has 12 residues. CDR1 and CDR2 (germline): MNHNY, SVGAGI (reference sequence). In DNA, the CDR3 is TGTGCCAGCGGACAGTCGGACTATGGCTACACCTTC. Translated, it gives CASGQSDYGYTF.

The chain combines TRBV6-5 with TRBJ2-5; D perhaps matches TRBD1 (6 bases). The CDR3 consists of 15 residues. The germline CDR1 and CDR2 sequences are MNHEY and SVGAGI. V was shortened by 3 bases and J by 5 bases, with 16 bases between the two germline ends. This CDR3 is CASSYNQGPGETQYF. In DNA form, the CDR3 reads TGTGCCAGCAGTTATAATCAGGGGCCAGGCGAGACCCAGTACTTC.

Here the CDR3 DNA reads TGCAGCGTTGTCGAGGGAGGGGGTGAAAAACTGTTTTTT. Its protein is CSVVEGGGEKLFF. This chain links TRBV29-1 with TRBJ1-4, with TRBD1 as a possible D gene (6 bases). The CDR3 is 13 residues long. V was trimmed by 4 bases and J by 7 bases, leaving 13 bases between them. Per the germline V gene, CDR1 is SQVTM and CDR2 is ANQGSEA.